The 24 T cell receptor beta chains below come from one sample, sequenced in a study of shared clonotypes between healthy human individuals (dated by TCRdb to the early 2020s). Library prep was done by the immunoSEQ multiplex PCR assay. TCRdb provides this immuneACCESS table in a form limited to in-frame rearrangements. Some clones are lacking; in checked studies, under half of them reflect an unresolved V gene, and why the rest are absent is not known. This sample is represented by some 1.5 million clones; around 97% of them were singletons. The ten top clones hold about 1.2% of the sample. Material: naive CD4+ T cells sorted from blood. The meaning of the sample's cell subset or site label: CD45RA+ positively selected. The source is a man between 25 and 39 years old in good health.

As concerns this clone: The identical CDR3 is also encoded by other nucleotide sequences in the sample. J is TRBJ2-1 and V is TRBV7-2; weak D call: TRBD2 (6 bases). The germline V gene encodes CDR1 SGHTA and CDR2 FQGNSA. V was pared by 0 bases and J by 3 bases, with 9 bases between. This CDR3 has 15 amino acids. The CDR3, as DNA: TGTGCCAGCAGCTTAGCCGGGAGCAGCTACAATGAGCAGTTCTTC. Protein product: CASSLAGSSYNEQFF.

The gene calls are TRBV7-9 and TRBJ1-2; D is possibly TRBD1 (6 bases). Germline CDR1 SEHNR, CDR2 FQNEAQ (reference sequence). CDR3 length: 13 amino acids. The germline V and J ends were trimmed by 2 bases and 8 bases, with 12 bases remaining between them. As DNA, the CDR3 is TGTGCCAGCAGCTTATTACAGGGTGGCGGCTACACCTTC. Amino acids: CASSLLQGGGYTF.

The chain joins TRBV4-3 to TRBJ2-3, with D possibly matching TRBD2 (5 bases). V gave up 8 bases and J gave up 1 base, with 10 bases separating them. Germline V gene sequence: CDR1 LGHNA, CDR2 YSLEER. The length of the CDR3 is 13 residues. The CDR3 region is CASEARGTDTQYF. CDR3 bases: TGCGCCAGCGAGGCGCGGGGCACAGATACGCAGTATTTT.

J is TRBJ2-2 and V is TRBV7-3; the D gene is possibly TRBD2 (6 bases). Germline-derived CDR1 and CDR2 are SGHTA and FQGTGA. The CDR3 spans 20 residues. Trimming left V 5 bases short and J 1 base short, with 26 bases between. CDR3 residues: CASSPLRTMSDIRNTGELFF. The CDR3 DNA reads TGTGCCAGCAGCCCGCTCAGGACTATGTCGGACATTAGGAACACCGGGGAGCTGTTTTTT.

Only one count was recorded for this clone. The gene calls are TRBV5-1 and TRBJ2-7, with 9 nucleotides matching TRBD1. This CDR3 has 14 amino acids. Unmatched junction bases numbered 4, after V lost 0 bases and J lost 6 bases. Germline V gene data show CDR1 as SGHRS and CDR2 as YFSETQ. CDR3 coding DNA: TGCGCCAGCAGCTTGGGGACAGGGGTTTCCGAGCAGTACTTC. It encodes CASSLGTGVSEQYF.

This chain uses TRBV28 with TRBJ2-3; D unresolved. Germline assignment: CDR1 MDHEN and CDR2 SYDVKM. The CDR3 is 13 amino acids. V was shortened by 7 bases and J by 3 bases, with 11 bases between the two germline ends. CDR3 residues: CASTQHATDTQYF. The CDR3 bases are TGTGCCAGCACCCAACACGCAACAGATACGCAGTATTTT.

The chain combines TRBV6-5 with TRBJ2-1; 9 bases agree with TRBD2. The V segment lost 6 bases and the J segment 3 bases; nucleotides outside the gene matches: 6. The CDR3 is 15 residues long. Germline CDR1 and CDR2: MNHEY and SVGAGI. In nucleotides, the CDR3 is TGTGCCAGCAGCCAGACTAGCGGTAACTACAATGAGCAGTTCTTC. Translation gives CASSQTSGNYNEQFF.

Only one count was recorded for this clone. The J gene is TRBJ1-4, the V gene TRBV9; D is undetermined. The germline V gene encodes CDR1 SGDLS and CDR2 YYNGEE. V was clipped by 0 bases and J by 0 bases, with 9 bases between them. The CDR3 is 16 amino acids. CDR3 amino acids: CASSVGQVATNEKLFF. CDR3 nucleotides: TGTGCCAGCAGCGTAGGGCAGGTGGCAACTAATGAAAAACTGTTTTTT.

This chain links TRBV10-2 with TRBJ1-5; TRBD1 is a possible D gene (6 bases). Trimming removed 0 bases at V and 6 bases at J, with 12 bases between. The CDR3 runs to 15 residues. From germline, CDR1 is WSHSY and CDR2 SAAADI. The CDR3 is CASSESGGPGQPQHF. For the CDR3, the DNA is TGCGCCAGCAGTGAGTCGGGGGGGCCGGGTCAGCCCCAGCATTTT.

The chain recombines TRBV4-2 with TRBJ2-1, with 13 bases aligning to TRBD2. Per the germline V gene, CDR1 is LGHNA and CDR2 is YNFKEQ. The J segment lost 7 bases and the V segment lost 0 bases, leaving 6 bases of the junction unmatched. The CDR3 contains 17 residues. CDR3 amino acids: CASSQDLMTSGRNEQFF. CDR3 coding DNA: TGTGCCAGCAGCCAAGACCTAATGACTAGCGGGAGGAATGAGCAGTTCTTC.

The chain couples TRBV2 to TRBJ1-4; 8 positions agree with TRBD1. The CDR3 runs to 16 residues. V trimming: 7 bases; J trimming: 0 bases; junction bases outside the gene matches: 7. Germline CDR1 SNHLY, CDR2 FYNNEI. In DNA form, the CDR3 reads TGTGCCAGCAACAACGGACAGGGAGCAACTAATGAAAAACTGTTTTTT. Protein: CASNNGQGATNEKLFF.

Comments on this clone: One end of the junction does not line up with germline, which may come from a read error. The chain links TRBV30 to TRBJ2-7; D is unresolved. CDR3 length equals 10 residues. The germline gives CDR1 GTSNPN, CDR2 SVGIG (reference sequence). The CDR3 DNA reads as TGTGCCTGGAGTCCCCACCCCCTGTCCTTC. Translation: CAWSPHPLSF.

CDR3 nucleotides: TGTGCCAGCAGTTACGGGCCAGCCCAAGATACGCAGTATTTT. This codes for CASSYGPAQDTQYF. This chain uses TRBV6-5 with TRBJ2-3; D remains ambiguous. This CDR3 has 14 amino acids. The V end lost 2 bases, the J end lost 5 bases, and 11 bases lay between the germline ends. Germline V gene sequence: CDR1 MNHEY, CDR2 SVGAGI.

The CDR3 is CASKARNNAYEQYF. The CDR3 nucleotides are TGTGCCAGCAAGGCCCGAAATAACGCTTACGAGCAGTACTTC. The chain carries TRBV6-5 and TRBJ2-7; D not resolved. This CDR3 contains 14 residues. Germline-derived CDR1 and CDR2 are MNHEY and SVGAGI. With 7 bases removed from V and 4 bases from J, the gap between germline ends came to 17 bases.

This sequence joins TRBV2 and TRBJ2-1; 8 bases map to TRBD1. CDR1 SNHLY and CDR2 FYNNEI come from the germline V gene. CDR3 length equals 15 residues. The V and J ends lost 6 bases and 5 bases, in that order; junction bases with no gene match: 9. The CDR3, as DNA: TGTGCCAGCAGGGGACAGGCCCTCTTCGACAATGAGCAGTTCTTC. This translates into CASRGQALFDNEQFF.

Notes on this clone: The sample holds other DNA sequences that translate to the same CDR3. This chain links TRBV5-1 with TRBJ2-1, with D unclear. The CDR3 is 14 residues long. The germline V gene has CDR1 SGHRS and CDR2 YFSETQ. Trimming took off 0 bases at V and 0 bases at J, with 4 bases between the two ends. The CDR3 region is CASSLVPSYNEQFF. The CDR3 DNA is TGCGCCAGCAGCTTGGTGCCCTCCTACAATGAGCAGTTCTTC.

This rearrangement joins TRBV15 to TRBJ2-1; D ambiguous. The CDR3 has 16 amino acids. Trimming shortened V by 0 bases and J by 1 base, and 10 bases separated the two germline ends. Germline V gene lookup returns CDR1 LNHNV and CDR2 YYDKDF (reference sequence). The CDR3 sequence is CATSRDAAPSYNEQFF. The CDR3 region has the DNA TGTGCCACCAGCAGAGATGCGGCCCCTTCCTACAATGAGCAGTTCTTC.

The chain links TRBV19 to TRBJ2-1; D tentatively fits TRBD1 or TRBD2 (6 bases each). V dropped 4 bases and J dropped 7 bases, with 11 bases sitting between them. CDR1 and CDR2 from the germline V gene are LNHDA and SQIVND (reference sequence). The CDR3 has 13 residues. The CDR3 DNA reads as TGTGCCAGTAGTACTCGGGGGCTTAATGAGCAGTTCTTC. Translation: CASSTRGLNEQFF.

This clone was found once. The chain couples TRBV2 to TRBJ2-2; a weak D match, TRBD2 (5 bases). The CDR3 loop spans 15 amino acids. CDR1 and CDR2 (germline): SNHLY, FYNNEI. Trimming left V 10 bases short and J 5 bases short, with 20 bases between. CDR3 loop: CAISFGIRDTGELFF. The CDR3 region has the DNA TGTGCCATTTCATTCGGAATACGGGATACCGGGGAGCTGTTTTTT.

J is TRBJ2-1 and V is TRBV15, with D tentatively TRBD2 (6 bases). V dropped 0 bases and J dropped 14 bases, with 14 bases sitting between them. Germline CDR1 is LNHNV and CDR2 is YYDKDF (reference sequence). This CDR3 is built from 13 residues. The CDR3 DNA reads TGTGCCACCAGCAGAGATAGGGCGGGGCTTGAGTTCTTC. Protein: CATSRDRAGLEFF.

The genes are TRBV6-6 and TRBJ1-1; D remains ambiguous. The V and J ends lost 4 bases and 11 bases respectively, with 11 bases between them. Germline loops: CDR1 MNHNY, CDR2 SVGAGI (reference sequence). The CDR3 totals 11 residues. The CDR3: CASSLWEEAFF. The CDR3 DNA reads TGTGCCAGCAGTTTATGGGAAGAGGCTTTCTTT.

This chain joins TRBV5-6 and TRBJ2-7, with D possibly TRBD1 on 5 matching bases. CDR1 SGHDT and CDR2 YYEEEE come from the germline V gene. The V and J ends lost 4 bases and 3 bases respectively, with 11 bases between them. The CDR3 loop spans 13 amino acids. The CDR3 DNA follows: TGTGCCAGCAGCCCTCTCGACAGCTACGAGCAGTACTTC. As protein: CASSPLDSYEQYF.

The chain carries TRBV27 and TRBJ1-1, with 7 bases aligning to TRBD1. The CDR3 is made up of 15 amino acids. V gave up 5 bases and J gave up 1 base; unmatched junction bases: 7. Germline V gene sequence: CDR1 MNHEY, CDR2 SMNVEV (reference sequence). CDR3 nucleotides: TGTGCCAGCAGTCCCGGGACAGCGACGAACACTGAAGCTTTCTTT. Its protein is CASSPGTATNTEAFF.

CDR3 protein: CASRWVPGDHEQYF. CDR3 nucleotide sequence: TGTGCCAGCAGATGGGTCCCGGGGGACCACGAGCAGTACTTC. This rearrangement joins TRBV5-4 to TRBJ2-7; tentatively, D is TRBD2 (6 bases). Deletions cut 5 bases from V and 5 bases from J, with 17 bases between. Germline CDR1 is SGHNT and CDR2 is YYREEE (reference sequence). The CDR3 is made up of 14 amino acids.